A selection of T cell receptor beta chains follows, all from one sample in a study of low-dose radiotherapy and immunotherapy resistance in tumors. In TCRdb, the reads were re-called with MiXCR into one record per CDR3 protein. The sample lists 57,000 or so distinct CDR3 sequences; almost 25% were seen once. Sequencing used PBMCs, obtained before treatment. These receptors all come from a male donor with prostate cancer. Each CDR3 is given with its conserved first and last residue. Fields, in order: V gene, clone size, D gene, J gene, CDR3 protein, CDR3 DNA. The D gene is left open where the match is weak. Only some rows state a clone size, as once, few, many or a class for expanded clones.

>TRBV28|many|-|TRBJ1-1
CASHRQDSVGTEAFF
TGTGCCTCTCACCGGCAGGACTCCGTGGGCACTGAAGCTTTCTTT
>TRBV7-8|many|-|TRBJ2-1
CASSPRDNGLWEQFF
TGTGCCAGCAGCCCACGGGACAACGGATTGTGGGAGCAGTTCTTC
>TRBV28|many|-|TRBJ2-5
CASINNGYETQYF
TGTGCCAGCATTAACAACGGGTATGAGACCCAGTACTTC
>TRBV6-6|-|TRBD2|TRBJ2-7
CASTRLAGRYEQYF
TGTGCCAGCACCCGACTAGCGGGACGGTACGAGCAGTACTTC
>TRBV19|-|-|TRBJ1-6
CASTPAAEGRTPLHF
TGTGCCAGTACCCCGGCGGCCGAGGGTAGGACACCCCTCCACTTT
>TRBV29-1|many|TRBD1|TRBJ2-7
CSVRDSRWYF
TGCAGCGTACGGGACAGTCGCTGGTACTTC
>TRBV3-1|many|-|TRBJ2-7
CASSQAAGLSYEQYF
TGTGCCAGCAGCCAAGCGGCGGGGTTATCCTACGAGCAGTACTTC
>TRBV6-2/TRBV6-3|-|-|TRBJ2-5
CASSPGTGGYKETQYF
TGTGCCAGCAGCCCCGGGACGGGGGGCTACAAAGAGACCCAGTACTTC
>TRBV10-3|many|-|TRBJ1-5
CAIKAGANSNQPQHF
TGTGCCATCAAGGCAGGGGCGAATAGCAATCAGCCCCAGCATTTT
>TRBV14|medium-sized|TRBD1|TRBJ2-7
CASSPTGYEQYF
TGTGCCAGCAGCCCGACAGGGTACGAGCAGTACTTC
>TRBV6-6|many|-|TRBJ1-1
CASSYSPDINTEAFF
TGTGCCAGCAGTTACTCCCCAGATATTAACACTGAAGCTTTCTTT
>TRBV28|many|-|TRBJ1-5
CASRGEGIQPQHF
TGTGCCAGCAGAGGGGAAGGAATTCAGCCCCAGCATTTT
>TRBV5-1|many|TRBD1|TRBJ2-3
CASSSLQGAGTDTQYF
TGCGCCAGCAGCTCCTTACAGGGGGCAGGAACAGATACGCAGTATTTT
>TRBV30|-|-|TRBJ1-1
CAWSVYGGRAAMNTEAFF
TGTGCCTGGAGTGTTTACGGGGGCAGGGCCGCCATGAACACTGAAGCTTTCTTT
>TRBV28|once|-|TRBJ1-3
CASGVSGNTIYF
TGTGCCAGCGGAGTCTCCGGAAACACCATATATTTT
>TRBV2|many|TRBD2|TRBJ2-7
CASSEYSGRDNEQYF
TGTGCCAGCAGTGAATATAGCGGGAGGGATAACGAGCAGTACTTC
>TRBV12-3/TRBV12-4|once|-|TRBJ1-3
CASSSPSGNTIYF
TGTGCCAGCAGTTCACCCTCTGGAAACACCATATATTTT
>TRBV20-1|many|-|TRBJ2-1
CSAPHSYNEQFF
TGCAGTGCTCCCCACTCGTACAATGAGCAGTTCTTC